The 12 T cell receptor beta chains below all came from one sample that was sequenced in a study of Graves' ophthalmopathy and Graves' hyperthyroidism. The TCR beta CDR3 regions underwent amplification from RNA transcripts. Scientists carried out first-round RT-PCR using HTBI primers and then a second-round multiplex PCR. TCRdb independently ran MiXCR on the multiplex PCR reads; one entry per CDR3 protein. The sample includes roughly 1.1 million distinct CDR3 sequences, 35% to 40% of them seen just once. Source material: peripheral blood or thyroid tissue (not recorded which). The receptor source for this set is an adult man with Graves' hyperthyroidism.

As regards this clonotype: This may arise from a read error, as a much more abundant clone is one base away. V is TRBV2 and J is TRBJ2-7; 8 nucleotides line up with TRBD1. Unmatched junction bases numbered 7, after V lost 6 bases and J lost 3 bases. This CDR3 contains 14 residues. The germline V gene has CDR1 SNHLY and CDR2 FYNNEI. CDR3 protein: CASRKRQGNYEQYF. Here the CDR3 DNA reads TGTGCCAGCAGGAAGAGACAGGGGAACTACGAGCAGTACTTC.

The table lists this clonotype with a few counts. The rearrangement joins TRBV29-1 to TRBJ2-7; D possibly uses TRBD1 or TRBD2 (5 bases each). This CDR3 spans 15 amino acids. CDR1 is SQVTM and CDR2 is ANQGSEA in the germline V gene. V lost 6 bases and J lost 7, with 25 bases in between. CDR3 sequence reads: CSVNWFGTHSREQYF. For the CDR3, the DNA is TGCAGCGTAAACTGGTTTGGGACCCACTCTCGGGAGCAGTACTTC.

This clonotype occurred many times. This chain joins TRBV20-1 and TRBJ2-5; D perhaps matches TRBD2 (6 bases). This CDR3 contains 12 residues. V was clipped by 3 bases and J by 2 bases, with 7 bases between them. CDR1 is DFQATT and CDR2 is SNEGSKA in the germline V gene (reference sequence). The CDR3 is CSARAGQETQYF. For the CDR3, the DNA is TGCAGTGCTAGGGCGGGGCAAGAGACCCAGTACTTC.

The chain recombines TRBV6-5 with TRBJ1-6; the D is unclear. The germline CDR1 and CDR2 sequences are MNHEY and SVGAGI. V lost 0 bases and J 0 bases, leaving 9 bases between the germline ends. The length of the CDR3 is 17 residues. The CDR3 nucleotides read TGTGCCAGCAGTTACTCGATTCGGAGCTCCTATAATTCACCCCTCCACTTT. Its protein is CASSYSIRSSYNSPLHF.

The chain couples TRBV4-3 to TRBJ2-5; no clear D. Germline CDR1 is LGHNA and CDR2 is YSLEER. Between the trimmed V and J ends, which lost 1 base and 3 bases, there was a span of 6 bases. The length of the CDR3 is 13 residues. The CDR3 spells CASSQGLKETQYF. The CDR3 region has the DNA TGCGCCAGCAGCCAAGGGCTAAAAGAGACCCAGTACTTC.

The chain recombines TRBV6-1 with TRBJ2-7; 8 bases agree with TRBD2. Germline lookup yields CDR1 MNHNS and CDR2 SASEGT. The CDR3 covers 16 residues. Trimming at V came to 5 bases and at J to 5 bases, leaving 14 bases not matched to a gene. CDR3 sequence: CASSYGLREGLDEQYF. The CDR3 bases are TGTGCCAGCAGTTACGGATTACGGGAGGGCCTGGACGAGCAGTACTTC.

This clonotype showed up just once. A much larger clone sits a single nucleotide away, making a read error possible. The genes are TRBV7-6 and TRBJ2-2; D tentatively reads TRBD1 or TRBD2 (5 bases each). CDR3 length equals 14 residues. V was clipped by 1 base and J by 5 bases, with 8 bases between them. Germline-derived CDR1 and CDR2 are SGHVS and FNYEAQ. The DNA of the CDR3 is TGTGCCAGCAGCTTAGAAGGGGAGACCGGGGAGCTGTTTTTT. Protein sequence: CASSLEGETGELFF.

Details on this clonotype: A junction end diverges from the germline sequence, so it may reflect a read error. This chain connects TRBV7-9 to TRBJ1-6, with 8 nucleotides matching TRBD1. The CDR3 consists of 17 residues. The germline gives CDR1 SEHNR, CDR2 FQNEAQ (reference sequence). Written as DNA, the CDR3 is TGCGCCAGCAGCCGCGCCACCGGGCAGGGGGCGAATTCACCCCTCCACTTT. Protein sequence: CASSRATGQGANSPLHF.

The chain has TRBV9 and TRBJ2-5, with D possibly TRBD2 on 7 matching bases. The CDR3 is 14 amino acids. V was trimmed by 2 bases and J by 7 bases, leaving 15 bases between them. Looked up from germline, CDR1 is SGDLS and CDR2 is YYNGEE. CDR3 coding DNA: TGTGCCAGCAGCGTCCGGAGGGGGGGCGGGACCCAGTACTTC. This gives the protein CASSVRRGGGTQYF.

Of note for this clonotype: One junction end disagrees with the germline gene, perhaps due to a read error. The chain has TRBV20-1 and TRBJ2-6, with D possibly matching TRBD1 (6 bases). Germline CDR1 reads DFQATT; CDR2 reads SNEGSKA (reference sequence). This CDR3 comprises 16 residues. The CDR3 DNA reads TGCAGTGCTAGAAACCCCAGGGGATCTGGGGCCAACGTCCCGACTTTC. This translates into CSARNPRGSGANVPTF.

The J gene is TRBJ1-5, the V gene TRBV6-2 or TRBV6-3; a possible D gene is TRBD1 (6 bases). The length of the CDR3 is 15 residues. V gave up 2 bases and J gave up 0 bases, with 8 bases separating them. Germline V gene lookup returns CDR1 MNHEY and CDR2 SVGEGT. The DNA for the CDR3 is TGTGCCAGCAGTTACGCAGGGGATAGCAATCAGCCCCAGCATTTT. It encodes CASSYAGDSNQPQHF.

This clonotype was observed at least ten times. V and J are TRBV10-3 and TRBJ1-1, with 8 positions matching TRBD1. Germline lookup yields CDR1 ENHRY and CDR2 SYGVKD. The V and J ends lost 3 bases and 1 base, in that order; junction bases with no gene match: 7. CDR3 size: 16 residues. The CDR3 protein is CAISDLRTGPNTEAFF. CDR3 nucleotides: TGTGCCATCAGTGATCTCCGGACAGGGCCGAACACTGAAGCTTTCTTT.